This T cell receptor beta chain was observed in a study of shared clonotypes between healthy human individuals. The V gene lost 0 bases and the J gene lost 0 bases, with 9 bases spanning the gap. CDR1 and CDR2 from the germline V gene are MGHRA and YSYEKL. CDR3 length: 15 residues. The assay was immunoSEQ multiplex PCR, and TCRdb's table has in-frame clones only and misses some. The sample consists of 2 million to 2.5 million clones, around 92% of them appearing once. This chain uses TRBV4-1 with TRBJ2-7; D may correspond to TRBD1 or TRBD2 (5 bases each). The sequencing sample was made of naive CD4+ T cells from PBMCs. Subset noted: CD45RA+ positively selected. This sequence originates from a man younger than 35 in good health. Some clones in this sample may be carry-over from other donors' samples. The CDR3 nucleotides read TGCGCCAGCAGCCAAGAAGGGACCGACTCCTACGAGCAGTACTTC. Translated, it gives CASSQEGTDSYEQYF.